The following is a TCR beta chain sequence with its context. The entry originates in a study of blood T cell repertoires in COVID-19. Looking at the study overall: PBMCs, B-cell-depleted T cells, or T cells provided the cDNA or gDNA that made up the material.

Seattle participants joined during active infection and were tracked over time. TCRdb keeps only in-frame clones here, not all; method: immunoSEQ multiplex PCR. The table has some 56,000 clones, roughly 89% seen once; the top ten hold more than 40%. Material: peripheral blood. The TCR was taken from a woman aged 60-75 years with COVID-19, enrolled during active disease.

The DNA of the CDR3 is TGTGCCAGCAGCTTCCCGGGGACAGCGAACACTGAAGCTTTCTTT. Its protein product is CASSFPGTANTEAFF. The V gene is TRBV7-2, the J gene TRBJ1-1; TRBD1 matches 7 bases. J gave up 1 base and V 3 bases, and 5 bases lay outside the gene matches. The germline V gene has CDR1 SGHTA and CDR2 FQGNSA. The CDR3 spans 15 residues.